What follows are 30 T cell receptor beta chains derived from one specimen sequenced in a study of T cells in women clearing cervical HPV infection (dated by TCRdb to the late 2010s). The library was prepared using the immunoSEQ multiplex PCR assay. Here the immuneACCESS table is served through TCRdb, limited to in-frame sequences with V and J called. Missing clones are a known gap in these copies; in checked studies unresolved V genes cover under half, and the rest lacks a known reason. The table for this sample records under 45,000 clones. Approximately 4.8% of the sample goes to the ten largest clones. The sequenced material came from blood buffy coat. All receptors derive from a woman between 18 and 70 years old with a cervical HPV16 infection that either progressed to CIN3+ or cleared (not recorded which).

A note on this clone: The CDR3 end is not reached by the read, which stops 3 residues before it; the germline J gene fills it in. The chain is built from TRBV7-8 and TRBJ2-7; 11 bases fit TRBD2. This CDR3 spans 15 amino acids. V was clipped by 3 bases and J by 2 bases; unmatched bases: 3. Germline V gives CDR1 SGHVS, CDR2 FQNEAQ. The CDR3 sequence: CASSFGTSGPYEQYF. The sequenced part of the CDR3 DNA is TGTGCCAGCAGCTTCGGGACTAGCGGCCCCTACGAG.

CDR3 in amino acids: CASSYPQSMNTEAFF. The sequenced part of the CDR3 DNA is TGTGCCAGCAGTTACCCGCAGTCCATGAACACTGAA. The chain joins TRBV6-2 or TRBV6-3 to TRBJ1-1; D is unclear. Read sequence stops 3 residues before the CDR3 end, and the germline J gene provides the missing end. The CDR3 has 15 residues. Germline CDR1 reads MNHEY; CDR2 reads SVGEGT. V lost 2 bases and J lost 0, with 10 bases in between.

With respect to this clone: The read ends 3 residues shy of where the CDR3 ends; the end is completed using the germline J gene. The chain joins TRBV7-2 to TRBJ2-5; maybe TRBD1 (5 bases). V lost 0 bases and J lost 6, with 14 bases in between. The CDR3 runs to 15 residues. Germline values: CDR1 SGHTA, CDR2 FQGNSA. The sequenced part of the CDR3 DNA is TGTGCCAGCAGCTTAGCTGTGGGCCAGGGCCAGACC. This translates into CASSLAVGQGQT. Given in full, the CDR3 is CASSLAVGQGQTQYF.

CDR3 sequence reads: CATARLSYEQYF. Partial CDR3 DNA: TGTGCCACAGCCAGGTTATCCTACGAG. The V gene is TRBV10-3, the J gene TRBJ2-7; no definite D call. The CDR3 end falls 3 residues outside the read, so it is completed with the germline J gene. The V gene lost 10 bases and the J gene lost 1 base, with 11 bases spanning the gap. This CDR3 is 12 amino acids long. CDR1 and CDR2 from the germline V gene are ENHRY and SYGVKD.

Concerning this clone: The read finishes 3 residues shy of the CDR3 end, and the germline J gene is used to complete it. The chain employs TRBV5-4 and TRBJ1-2; 9 positions agree with TRBD1. The CDR3 contains 14 residues. With 3 bases clipped from V and 6 bases from J, the junction kept 6 bases outside the gene matches. CDR1 and CDR2 (germline): SGHNT, YYREEE (reference sequence). CDR3 amino acids: CASSWLQGADGYTF. The CDR3 bases that were read are TGTGCCAGCAGCTGGTTACAGGGGGCAGATGGC.

Remarks on this clone: The CDR3 extends 3 residues past the end of the read, so its final part is completed from the germline J gene. The V gene is TRBV24-1, the J gene TRBJ2-3, with 7 bases lining up with TRBD2. Germline CDR1 reads KGHDR; CDR2 reads SFDVKD. V lost 9 bases and J lost 4; bases outside the gene matches: 3. This CDR3 is 12 amino acids long. CDR3 loop: CATGDYSDTQYF. The CDR3 bases that were read are TGTGCCACCGGGGACTACTCAGATACG.

Regarding this clone: The read terminates 3 residues before the CDR3 end, so the remaining end is supplied by the germline J gene. V and J are TRBV7-9 and TRBJ1-1; TRBD1 matches at 8 bases. Germline CDR1 SEHNR, CDR2 FQNEAQ (reference sequence). V gave up 3 bases and J gave up 4 bases; unmatched junction bases: 7. The CDR3 consists of 15 residues. Here the CDR3 reads CASSFNRGDGTEAFF. The CDR3 bases that were read are TGTGCCAGCAGCTTCAACAGGGGGGACGGCACTGAA.

As concerns this clone: The read ends 3 residues before the CDR3 terminus; that terminus is restored from the germline J gene. This chain uses TRBV7-3 with TRBJ1-5; a weak D match, TRBD1 (5 bases). Germline values: CDR1 SGHTA, CDR2 FQGTGA. Trimming cost V 5 bases and J 4 bases, with 9 bases left between them. The CDR3 totals 13 residues. Incomplete CDR3 DNA: TGTGCCAGCAGCCAGGGCTCAAATCAGCCC. This gives the protein CASSQGSNQP. In full, the CDR3 reads CASSQGSNQPQHF.

Points on this clone: The read falls 3 residues short of the CDR3 end, and the missing part is taken from the germline J gene. This chain links TRBV19 with TRBJ2-7; D may be TRBD1 (5 bases). The CDR3 sequence is 15 residues long. CDR1 LNHDA and CDR2 SQIVND come from the germline V gene (reference sequence). V lost 1 base and J 4 bases, leaving 14 bases between the germline ends. The CDR3 protein is CASSIVAGRPYEQYF. The sequenced part of the CDR3 DNA is TGTGCCAGTAGTATAGTGGCAGGGCGCCCTTACGAG.

To note about this clone: Read coverage stops 3 residues before the CDR3 terminus; the germline J gene supplies the remainder. The genes are TRBV7-9 and TRBJ2-3, with TRBD2 matching 7 bases. The ends lost 1 base at V and 4 bases at J; junction bases unmatched: 5. The CDR3 spans 15 residues. Germline CDR1 reads SEHNR; CDR2 reads FQNEAQ (reference sequence). This CDR3 reads CASSLGAGVSDTQYF. The sequenced CDR3 bases are TGTGCCAGCAGCTTAGGGGCGGGGGTCTCAGATACG.

As concerns this clone: The DNA ends 3 residues before the CDR3 does, and the rest of the CDR3 is filled in from the germline J gene. The chain carries TRBV6-1 and TRBJ2-3; 9 bases line up with TRBD2. Germline V gene data show CDR1 as MNHNS and CDR2 as SASEGT. This CDR3 region has 16 residues. The V and J ends lost 3 bases and 2 bases, in that order; junction bases with no gene match: 6. The part of the CDR3 DNA that was read is TGTGCCAGCAGTGAGGGGGCGGGGGGGGTCACAGATACG. Protein: CASSEGAGGVTDT. The complete CDR3 protein is CASSEGAGGVTDTQYF.

To note about this clone: The read ends 3 residues early relative to the CDR3; the germline J gene fills the gap. The chain recombines TRBV5-6 with TRBJ2-7, with D perhaps matching TRBD1 (6 bases). The V gene lost 5 bases and the J gene lost 5 bases, with 14 bases spanning the gap. The V gene's germline CDR1 is SGHDT and CDR2 YYEEEE. This CDR3 contains 13 residues. CDR3 DNA, as far as it was read: TGTGCCAGCAGGTACAGGGTGGGTAACGAG. This gives the protein CASRYRVGNE. Given in full, the CDR3 is CASRYRVGNEQYF.

Regarding this clone: The read gets to within 3 residues of the CDR3 end, and the germline J gene fills in the rest. This chain uses TRBV13 with TRBJ1-1; the match to TRBD1 covers 10 bases. Trimming removed 2 bases from V and 7 bases from J; junction bases left unmatched: 4. The germline gives CDR1 PRHDT, CDR2 FYEKMQ (reference sequence). This CDR3 is 14 amino acids long. This chain's CDR3 is CASSLRQGAGEAFF. CDR3 DNA, as far as it was read: TGTGCCAGCAGCTTACGACAGGGGGCAGGTGAA.

A word on this clone: Read data end 3 residues before the CDR3 end; the end is taken from the germline J gene. The genes are TRBV20-1 and TRBJ2-7; 7 bases align to TRBD1. V shed 0 bases, J shed 3 bases, and the junction held 2 bases outside the gene matches. This CDR3 contains 13 residues. Germline-derived CDR1 and CDR2 are DFQATT and SNEGSKA (reference sequence). The sequenced CDR3 bases are TGCAGTGCTAGAGATCAGGGGGACTACGAG. This sequence encodes CSARDQGDYE. The entire CDR3 sequence reads CSARDQGDYEQYF.

As concerns this clone: The read terminates 3 residues before the CDR3 end, so the remaining end is supplied by the germline J gene. V usage is TRBV20-1 and J usage is TRBJ1-3; 10 nucleotides line up with TRBD1. The CDR3 spans 14 residues. Looked up from germline, CDR1 is DFQATT and CDR2 is SNEGSKA (reference sequence). J was trimmed by 4 bases and V by 3 bases; bases with no gene match: 3. The CDR3 is CSASDRGQGNTIYF. The part of the CDR3 DNA that was read is TGCAGTGCTAGTGACAGGGGGCAGGGAAACACC.

Regarding this clone: The CDR3 extends 3 residues past the end of the read, so its final part is completed from the germline J gene. The chain recombines TRBV7-3 with TRBJ1-2; D is perhaps TRBD1 (6 bases). V lost 7 bases, J lost 6 bases, and 24 bases lay in between. CDR1 and CDR2 (germline): SGHTA, FQGTGA. The CDR3 covers 16 residues. The CDR3 reads CASTLLGRGGADGYTF. CDR3 DNA (partial): TGTGCCAGCACCCTATTGGGGAGGGGGGGGGCGGATGGC.

Of note for this clone: The sequence runs out 3 residues before the end of the CDR3; the remainder is reconstructed from the germline J gene. The chain links TRBV19 to TRBJ1-1, with 7 bases that match TRBD1. The CDR3 runs to 16 residues. J gave up 6 bases and V 3 bases, and 13 bases lay outside the gene matches. Germline assignment: CDR1 LNHDA and CDR2 SQIVND (reference sequence). CDR3 bases read: TGTGCCAGTAGTATCCTTAGCCCAGGGGGAGTGCCTGAA. Protein sequence: CASSILSPGGVPE. The entire CDR3 protein is CASSILSPGGVPEAFF.

A remark on this clone: The read falls 3 residues short of the CDR3 end, and the missing part is taken from the germline J gene. V and J are TRBV5-4 and TRBJ2-3; 8 bases are shared with TRBD2. The CDR3 is made up of 16 amino acids. The V segment lost 0 bases and the J segment 5 bases; nucleotides outside the gene matches: 8. CDR1 is SGHNT, CDR2 YYREEE, per germline (reference sequence). The CDR3 here is CASSLEGTRALDTQYF. The DNA read from the CDR3 is TGTGCCAGCAGCTTGGAGGGGACTAGGGCGTTAGATACG.

With respect to this clone: The CDR3 goes on 3 residues after the read ends, and that part is filled in from the germline J gene. The rearrangement links TRBV7-8 to TRBJ2-1, with TRBD2 identical over 7 bases. Germline V gene sequence: CDR1 SGHVS, CDR2 FQNEAQ. Trimming removed 4 bases from V and 6 bases from J; junction bases left unmatched: 12. The CDR3 loop spans 16 amino acids. The CDR3 DNA, read in part, is TGTGCCAGCAGCTCCCAGGGCGGGGGTCTAGGCAATGAG. It codes for CASSSQGGGLGNE. In full, the CDR3 is CASSSQGGGLGNEQFF.

To note about this clone: Read coverage stops 3 residues before the CDR3 terminus; the germline J gene supplies the remainder. The gene calls are TRBV7-6 and TRBJ2-7, with a possible D match to TRBD2 (7 bases). V dropped 8 bases and J dropped 5 bases, with 13 bases sitting between them. This CDR3 has 12 residues. Germline V gene lookup returns CDR1 SGHVS and CDR2 FNYEAQ. The CDR3 here is CASGGGPDEQYF. CDR3 DNA, as far as it was read: TGTGCCAGCGGGGGGGGGCCGGACGAG.

About this clone: The read terminates 3 residues before the CDR3 end, so the remaining end is supplied by the germline J gene. The V and J genes are TRBV7-3 and TRBJ2-7; 8 nucleotides match TRBD2. Germline V lookup: CDR1 SGHTA, CDR2 FQGTGA. Germline trimming cut 1 base from V and 1 base from J; bases unmatched to any gene: 18. This CDR3 region has 20 residues. The CDR3 spells CASSLRALKRGGRGSYEQYF. CDR3 DNA, as far as it was read: TGTGCCAGCAGCTTAAGGGCCTTAAAACGGGGGGGCCGTGGATCCTACGAG.

CDR3 region: CASSLTGGENSPLHF. The sequenced part of the CDR3 DNA is TGTGCCAGCAGTTTAACAGGGGGTGAGAATTCACCC. V and J are TRBV12-3 or TRBV12-4 and TRBJ1-6, with TRBD1 matching 8 bases. The CDR3 extends 3 residues past the end of the read, so its final part is completed from the germline J gene. The CDR3 runs 15 residues. The J segment lost 7 bases and the V segment lost 2 bases, leaving 4 bases of the junction unmatched.

Remarks on this clone: Read coverage stops 3 residues before the CDR3 terminus; the germline J gene supplies the remainder. The rearrangement uses TRBV30 and TRBJ1-1; D is perhaps TRBD1 (5 bases). The CDR3 length is 11 residues. Germline V CDR1 and CDR2: GTSNPN, SVGIG (reference sequence). CDR3 DNA (partial): TGTGCCTGGGTCTCAGGGCGGGGG. This translates into CAWVSGRG. The whole CDR3 sequence reads CAWVSGRGAFF. Drawing the rest from reference TRBV30 and TRBJ1-1, the complete variable domain is SQTIHQWPATLVQPVGSPLSLECTVEGTSNPNLYWYRQAAGRGLQLLFYSVGIGQISSEVPQNLSASRPQDRQFILSSKKLLLSDSGFYLCAWVSGRGAFFGQGTRLTVV.

To note about this clone: The sequenced fragment ends 3 residues before the CDR3 boundary, so the rest is inferred from the germline J gene. The chain couples TRBV10-3 to TRBJ2-7; D uncertain. V shed 6 bases and J shed 1 base, with 7 bases lying between them. This CDR3 spans 12 amino acids. Looked up from germline, CDR1 is ENHRY and CDR2 is SYGVKD. CDR3 DNA (partial): TGTGCCATCAGCCCGGGTTCCTACGAG. This translates into CAISPGSYE. The CDR3 in full is CAISPGSYEQYF.

To note about this clone: Read data end 3 residues before the CDR3 end; the end is taken from the germline J gene. The V gene is TRBV11-2, the J gene TRBJ1-1; D is uncertain. This CDR3 has 12 amino acids. V dropped 5 bases and J dropped 7 bases, with 11 bases sitting between them. CDR1 is SGHAT and CDR2 is FQNNGV in the germline V gene. CDR3 loop: CASSVQRGEAFF. The covered CDR3 bases are TGTGCCAGCAGCGTTCAGAGAGGTGAA.

Of note for this clone: The read gets to within 3 residues of the CDR3 end, and the germline J gene fills in the rest. This chain links TRBV20-1 with TRBJ1-4; 8 bases agree with TRBD1. The CDR3 spans 14 residues. With V trimmed by 2 bases and J by 6 bases, 5 bases remained unmatched. The germline gives CDR1 DFQATT, CDR2 SNEGSKA (reference sequence). CDR3 bases read: TGCAGTGCTAGACCGGACAGGGTAGATGAAAAA. It translates to CSARPDRVDEK. The whole CDR3 sequence reads CSARPDRVDEKLFF.

Points on this clone: The DNA ends 3 residues before the CDR3 does, and the rest of the CDR3 is filled in from the germline J gene. The rearrangement uses TRBV6-4 and TRBJ2-1, with D perhaps TRBD2 (7 bases). The CDR3 covers 15 residues. Per germline, CDR1 MRHNA and CDR2 SNTAGT. Trimming took off 3 bases at V and 0 bases at J, with 9 bases between the two ends. CDR3 protein: CASSEGGASYNEQFF. The CDR3 bases that were read are TGTGCCAGCAGTGAAGGGGGGGCCTCCTACAATGAG.

As concerns this clone: The read ends 3 residues before the CDR3 terminus; that terminus is restored from the germline J gene. V gene TRBV7-6 combines with J gene TRBJ2-3; 12 bases are a match to TRBD2. CDR1 and CDR2 from the germline V gene are SGHVS and FNYEAQ. Trimming at V came to 4 bases and at J to 6 bases, leaving 11 bases not matched to a gene. CDR3 size: 17 residues. CDR3 amino acids: CASSYRTSGAVRDTQYF. The DNA read from the CDR3 is TGTGCCAGCAGCTATAGGACTAGCGGGGCCGTTAGGGATACG. Variable domain in full (rest from reference TRBV7-6 and TRBJ2-3): GAGVSQSPRYKVTKRGQDVALRCDPISGHVSLYWYRQALGQGPEFLTYFNYEAQQDKSGLPNDRFSAERPEGSISTLTIQRTEQRDSAMYRCASSYRTSGAVRDTQYFGPGTRLTVL.

Worth noting for this clone: The read finishes 3 residues shy of the CDR3 end, and the germline J gene is used to complete it. J is TRBJ1-6 and V is TRBV6-1; 9 bases agree with TRBD1. Germline V CDR1 and CDR2: MNHNS, SASEGT. CDR3 size: 15 residues. J lost 6 bases, V lost 4 bases, and 4 bases had no gene match. Partial CDR3 DNA: TGTGCCAGCAGTGTTCTGACAGGGGGTAATTCACCC. Translated, it gives CASSVLTGGNSP. The entire CDR3 is CASSVLTGGNSPLHF.

In the case of this clone: The read ends 3 residues early relative to the CDR3; the germline J gene fills the gap. The chain employs TRBV29-1 and TRBJ2-1, with 9 bases identical to TRBD2. V dropped 6 bases and J dropped 9; count of bases not matched to a gene: 9. The CDR3 extends over 13 amino acids. Germline V gives CDR1 SQVTM, CDR2 ANQGSEA. CDR3 protein: CSVAGTSRSEQFF. CDR3 DNA, as far as it was read: TGCAGCGTCGCCGGGACTAGCAGGAGTGAG.